These T cell receptor beta chains were read from a single sample in a study of shared clonotypes between healthy human individuals. The assay was immunoSEQ multiplex PCR, and TCRdb's table has in-frame clones only and misses some. The data show some 530,000 clones, with over 70% seen just once and 10% to 15% held by the top ten. Specimen: PBMCs. These receptors were obtained from a woman between 40 and 55 years old in good health. Some clones in this sample may be carry-over from other donors' samples. Both conserved end residues are part of each CDR3. The D gene is left open where the match is weak. A row's size may be missing; if present it is once, few, many or a size class.

>TRBD1|TRBJ2-7|few|TRBV6-5
CASSYSWTGGYEQYF
TGTGCCAGCAGTTACTCTTGGACAGGGGGCTACGAGCAGTACTTC
>NA|TRBJ2-7|NA|TRBV7-2
CASSWTDSYEQYF
TGTGCCAGCAGCTGGACAGATTCCTACGAGCAGTACTTC
>TRBD1|TRBJ2-7|NA|TRBV11-2
CASSRRGQGYEQYF
TGTGCCAGCAGCCGCCGGGGACAGGGGTACGAGCAGTACTTC
>NA|TRBJ2-7|NA|TRBV18
CASSPLGIRSYEQYF
TGTGCCAGCTCACCACTGGGGATTCGATCCTACGAGCAGTACTTC
>NA|TRBJ2-3|NA|TRBV27
CASSGLASTDTQYF
TGTGCCTCGAGTGGGCTAGCGTCTACAGATACGCAGTATTTT
>NA|TRBJ2-1|NA|TRBV19
CASSIDLDASSYNEQFF
TGTGCCAGTAGTATAGATCTGGACGCAAGCTCCTACAATGAGCAGTTCTTC
>TRBD2|TRBJ2-7|NA|TRBV27
CASREGLAEAYEQYF
TGTGCCAGCAGAGAAGGACTAGCGGAAGCCTACGAGCAGTACTTC
>NA|TRBJ2-7|few|TRBV14
CASSQGNSYEQYF
TGTGCCAGCAGCCAAGGCAACTCCTACGAGCAGTACTTC
>TRBD1|TRBJ1-4|NA|TRBV5-1
CASSGEGAANEKLFF
TGCGCCAGCAGCGGGGAGGGGGCTGCTAATGAAAAACTGTTTTTT
>NA|TRBJ1-4|NA|TRBV25-1
CASSEGPPRREKLFF
TGTGCCAGCAGTGAAGGGCCGCCCCGACGGGAAAAACTGTTTTTT
>NA|TRBJ1-2|NA|TRBV4-1
CASSQDLKAAYYGYTF
TGCGCCAGCAGCCAAGATCTTAAGGCAGCTTACTATGGCTACACCTTC
>TRBD2|TRBJ2-3|NA|TRBV28
CASWGTGTSGRTDTQYF
TGTGCCAGCTGGGGGACCGGGACTAGCGGGAGAACAGATACGCAGTATTTT
>TRBD1|TRBJ1-1|once|TRBV28
CASSLSRTGEVSAFF
TGTGCCAGCAGTTTATCGAGGACAGGGGAGGTTTCAGCTTTCTTT
>TRBD2|TRBJ2-1|NA|TRBV9
CASSFGGLVGNEQFF
TGTGCCAGCAGCTTTGGGGGACTAGTGGGGAATGAGCAGTTCTTC
>NA|TRBJ1-2|NA|TRBV2
CASSETLRGPAVTF
TGTGCCAGCAGTGAAACCCTACGGGGGCCCGCTGTTACCTTC
>TRBD2|TRBJ2-1|few|TRBV5-1
CASMGTSGNNEQFF
TGCGCCAGCATGGGGACTAGCGGAAACAATGAGCAGTTCTTC
>TRBD2|TRBJ2-2|NA|TRBV5-1
CASRELAGASTGELFF
TGCGCCAGCCGGGAACTAGCGGGAGCTAGCACCGGGGAGCTGTTTTTT
>TRBD1|TRBJ2-1|NA|TRBV6-5
CASSAGTASLHEQFF
TGTGCCAGCAGTGCCGGGACAGCCAGCCTCCATGAGCAGTTCTTC
>TRBD1|TRBJ1-2|many|TRBV5-4
CASSLSQGRGNYGYTF
TGTGCCAGCAGCTTGTCACAGGGGAGGGGGAACTATGGCTACACCTTC
>NA|TRBJ2-1|NA|TRBV6-5
CASTDYSSYNEQFF
TGTGCCAGCACCGACTATAGCTCCTACAATGAGCAGTTCTTC
>NA|TRBJ2-1|NA|TRBV29-1
CSAERQPSNEQFF
TGCAGCGCTGAGCGACAGCCGAGTAATGAGCAGTTCTTC
>NA|TRBJ2-3|NA|TRBV5-1
CASSLDRPQDTQYF
TGCGCCAGCAGCTTGGACAGACCACAAGATACGCAGTATTTT
>NA|TRBJ2-1|NA|TRBV19
CASSKGQNYNEQFF
TGTGCCAGTAGTAAAGGACAGAACTACAATGAGCAGTTCTTC
>NA|TRBJ2-7|NA|TRBV11-2
CASSLSLVPEQYF
TGTGCCAGCAGCTTATCCCTTGTTCCCGAGCAGTACTTC
>NA|TRBJ1-2|many|TRBV4-2
CASQSSYGYTF
TGTGCCAGTCAGAGTTCCTATGGCTACACCTTC
>TRBD2|TRBJ2-1|NA|TRBV6-6
CASSSGAGPYNEQFF
TGTGCCAGCAGTTCCGGAGCGGGACCCTACAATGAGCAGTTCTTC
>TRBD2|TRBJ2-3|NA|TRBV10-1
CASSETSGGTDTQYF
TGCGCCAGCAGTGAGACTAGCGGAGGCACAGATACGCAGTATTTT
>NA|TRBJ2-7|once|TRBV20-1
CSGGSYEQYF
TGCAGTGGGGGGTCCTACGAGCAGTACTTC
>NA|TRBJ2-4|few|TRBV19
CASSQSGGKNIQYF
TGTGCCAGTAGTCAATCCGGGGGCAAAAACATTCAGTACTTC
>NA|TRBJ1-5|NA|TRBV18
CASSPGRGGNQPQHF
TGTGCCAGCTCACCGGGCAGGGGTGGGAATCAGCCCCAGCATTTT
>NA|TRBJ1-2|NA|TRBV28
CASTLGPNYGYTF
TGTGCCAGCACCCTCGGGCCTAATTATGGCTACACCTTC
>NA|TRBJ1-2|many|TRBV6-5
CATSPPGNYGYTF
TGTGCCACCTCCCCCCCGGGTAACTATGGCTACACCTTC
>TRBD1|TRBJ2-7|NA|TRBV12-5
CASDQRQGPYEQYF
TGTGCTAGTGACCAACGACAGGGCCCCTACGAGCAGTACTTC
>TRBD2|TRBJ2-7|NA|TRBV9
CASSVDGRAWEQYF
TGTGCCAGCAGCGTAGACGGGAGGGCCTGGGAGCAGTACTTC
>TRBD2|TRBJ2-2|NA|TRBV7-2
CASSLTSSGKGELFF
TGTGCCAGCAGCTTAACGTCTAGCGGGAAGGGGGAGCTGTTTTTT
>TRBD2|TRBJ2-7|NA|TRBV5-4
CASSLPLAGTSEQYF
TGTGCCAGCAGCTTGCCGCTAGCGGGAACATCCGAGCAGTACTTC
>NA|TRBJ2-1|NA|TRBV30
CAWSVGHSSYNEQFF
TGTGCCTGGAGTGTGGGGCATTCCTCCTACAATGAGCAGTTCTTC
>TRBD1|TRBJ2-2|NA|TRBV9
CASSVEQGWKTGELFF
TGTGCCAGCAGCGTAGAACAGGGGTGGAAAACCGGGGAGCTGTTTTTT
>TRBD1|TRBJ1-5|NA|TRBV7-6
CASSLETGEQPQHF
TGTGCCAGCAGCTTAGAGACAGGGGAGCAGCCCCAGCATTTT
>NA|TRBJ1-1|NA|TRBV28
CASSLRLNEAFF
TGTGCCAGCAGTTTAAGATTGAATGAAGCTTTCTTT
>TRBD1|TRBJ1-4|NA|TRBV25-1
CASRKGGQFKNEKLFF
TGTGCCAGCAGAAAAGGGGGACAGTTTAAGAATGAAAAACTGTTTTTT
>TRBD2|TRBJ2-7|once|TRBV7-9
CASSLAGGGEQYF
TGTGCCAGCAGCTTAGCTGGGGGGGGCGAGCAGTACTTC
>NA|TRBJ1-3|once|TRBV5-1
CASSSRTGNTIYF
TGCGCCAGCAGCTCCCGGACGGGAAACACCATATATTTT
>NA|TRBJ1-5|once|TRBV2
CASSRQGAQQPQHF
TGTGCCAGCAGCCGACAAGGGGCACAGCAGCCCCAGCATTTT
>TRBD2|TRBJ2-7|once|TRBV7-2
CASSSGLEFYEQYF
TGTGCCAGCAGCTCGGGACTAGAGTTCTACGAGCAGTACTTC
>TRBD2|TRBJ2-2|NA|TRBV4-2
CASSQGSGSGELFF
TGTGCCAGCAGCCAAGGTAGCGGGAGCGGGGAGCTGTTTTTT
>NA|TRBJ2-2|NA|TRBV27
CASSPFSTGELFF
TGTGCCAGCAGCCCTTTTTCCACCGGGGAGCTGTTTTTT
>NA|TRBJ1-5|NA|TRBV4-2
CASSQESLSRGFHQPQHF
TGTGCCAGCAGCCAAGAGTCCCTTTCTCGGGGGTTCCATCAGCCCCAGCATTTT
>NA|TRBJ2-7|once|TRBV4-3
CASSQETGSSGEQYF
TGCGCCAGCAGCCAAGAGACCGGTAGTTCCGGCGAGCAGTACTTC
>NA|TRBJ2-3|NA|TRBV7-3
CASSLTSGSTDTQYF
TGTGCCAGCAGCTTAACAAGCGGGAGCACAGATACGCAGTATTTT
>TRBD2|TRBJ2-1|NA|TRBV6-4
CASSDSTWAGGSSYNEQFF
TGTGCCAGCAGTGACTCGACTTGGGCGGGAGGGAGCTCCTACAATGAGCAGTTCTTC
>NA|TRBJ1-4|few|TRBV7-8
CASRGARNEKLFF
TGTGCCAGCAGGGGTGCTCGTAATGAAAAACTGTTTTTT